A single sample gave rise to the 15 T cell receptor beta chains below, sequenced in a study of identical twins. MiXCR, run by TCRdb on the 5' RACE reads, gives a single entry per CDR3 protein. The table records about 480,000 distinct CDR3 sequences, 14% of them present only once. This sample also belongs to another study, concerning yellow fever vaccine responses in identical twins.

The specimen was CD4+ T cells sorted from blood. These receptors originate from a woman younger than 35 in good health.

There are a few counts of this clonotype. This chain uses TRBV6-1 with TRBJ2-2, with 13 positions matching TRBD2. This CDR3 is 16 amino acids long. The J segment lost 1 base and the V segment lost 4 bases, leaving 0 bases of the junction unmatched. From germline, CDR1 is MNHNS and CDR2 SASEGT. The CDR3 nucleotides read TGTGCCAGCAGTGGACTAGCGGGAGGGAACACCGGGGAGCTGTTTTTT. It encodes CASSGLAGGNTGELFF.

The chain joins TRBV19 to TRBJ2-1, with TRBD2 matching over 9 bases. The CDR3 contains 16 residues. Looked up from germline, CDR1 is LNHDA and CDR2 is SQIVND (reference sequence). Trimming cost V 7 bases and J 4 bases; bases outside gene matches: 11. CDR3 in DNA: TGTGCCAGTACCCCAGTGGCGGGAGGGTTGTACAATGAGCAGTTCTTC. This gives the protein CASTPVAGGLYNEQFF. Drawing the rest from reference TRBV19 and TRBJ2-1, the complete variable domain is DGGITQSPKYLFRKEGQNVTLSCEQNLNHDAMYWYRQDPGQGLRLIYYSQIVNDFQKGDIAEGYSVSREKKESFPLTVTSAQKNPTAFYLCASTPVAGGLYNEQFFGPGTRLTVL.

The chain recombines TRBV5-6 with TRBJ2-5; D possibly corresponds to TRBD2 (6 bases). The length of the CDR3 is 16 residues. Trimming removed 4 bases from V and 6 bases from J, with 22 bases in between. CDR1 and CDR2 from the germline V gene are SGHDT and YYEEEE. In nucleotides, the CDR3 is TGTGCCAGCAGCCGTTTCGCGGATGGCGGGATAAAGACCCAGTACTTC. This gives the protein CASSRFADGGIKTQYF.

The chain uses TRBV15 and TRBJ2-1; D remains unclear. The CDR3 runs to 14 residues. V lost 0 bases to trimming and J lost 15 bases, with 18 bases between them. The germline V gene has CDR1 LNHNV and CDR2 YYDKDF (reference sequence). The CDR3 loop reads CATSREPSSVDAFF. CDR3 in DNA: TGTGCCACCAGCAGAGAACCCTCAAGCGTCGACGCGTTCTTC. Full variable domain (rest looked up from reference TRBV15 and TRBJ2-1): DAMVIQNPRYQVTQFGKPVTLSCSQTLNHNVMYWYQQKSSQAPKLLFHYYDKDFNNEADTPDNFQSRRPNTSFCFLDIRSPGLGDTAMYLCATSREPSSVDAFFGPGTRLTVL.

In its sample, this clonotype was seen a few times. Written as DNA, the CDR3 is TGCAGCGTTGTAACAGGGTCCAATAGCAATCAGCCCCAGCATTTT. Residues: CSVVTGSNSNQPQHF. This chain links TRBV29-1 with TRBJ1-5; the D gene is possibly TRBD1 (6 bases). The CDR3 is 15 amino acids. Trimming left V 4 bases short and J 0 bases short, with 13 bases between. Germline V gene lookup returns CDR1 SQVTM and CDR2 ANQGSEA.

The V and J genes are TRBV6-5 and TRBJ2-7, with D possibly TRBD1 on 6 matching bases. V was trimmed by 0 bases and J by 2 bases, leaving 11 bases between them. CDR3 length: 15 residues. Looked up from germline, CDR1 is MNHEY and CDR2 is SVGAGI. As DNA, the CDR3 is TGTGCCAGCAGTTACTCACAGGGCCCACCCTACGAGCAGTACTTC. Encoded protein: CASSYSQGPPYEQYF.

The chain couples TRBV5-1 to TRBJ2-4; D unresolved. Per the germline V gene, CDR1 is SGHRS and CDR2 is YFSETQ. With 4 bases removed from V and 4 bases from J, the gap between germline ends came to 12 bases. The CDR3 has 14 amino acids. CDR3 residues: CASSTIENKNIQYF. CDR3 nucleotides: TGCGCCAGCAGCACAATAGAGAATAAAAACATTCAGTACTTC. Based on the CDR3 plus reference TRBV5-1 and TRBJ2-4, the full variable domain is KAGVTQTPRYLIKTRGQQVTLSCSPISGHRSVSWYQQTPGQGLQFLFEYFSETQRNKGNFPGRFSGRQFSNSRSEMNVSTLELGDSALYLCASSTIENKNIQYFGAGTRLSVL.

This clonotype was observed a handful of times. This chain connects TRBV11-1 to TRBJ2-3; 7 nucleotides agree with TRBD2. V lost 5 bases and J lost 4; bases outside the gene matches: 18. There are 18 residues in the CDR3. CDR1 SGHAT and CDR2 FQDESV come from the germline V gene (reference sequence). The CDR3 DNA sequence: TGTGCCAGCAGCCGTACCCCCTCTGGACTAGAGTATTCAGATACGCAGTATTTT. This translates into CASSRTPSGLEYSDTQYF. Based on the CDR3 plus reference TRBV11-1 and TRBJ2-3, the full variable domain is EAEVAQSPRYKITEKSQAVAFWCDPISGHATLYWYRQILGQGPELLVQFQDESVVDDSQLPKDRFSAERLKGVDSTLKIQPAELGDSAMYLCASSRTPSGLEYSDTQYFGPGTRLTVL.

The V and J genes are TRBV28 and TRBJ2-2; 8 bases map to TRBD1. With V trimmed by 3 bases and J by 6 bases, 9 bases remained unmatched. CDR1 is MDHEN, CDR2 SYDVKM, per germline. CDR3 length: 16 residues. CDR3 region: CASSFSGQGGPGELFF. CDR3 sequence (DNA): TGTGCCAGCAGTTTTTCAGGACAGGGAGGCCCCGGGGAGCTGTTTTTT.

The V and J genes are TRBV28 and TRBJ2-3, with 12 positions matching TRBD2. Germline V CDR1 and CDR2: MDHEN, SYDVKM. The CDR3 spans 18 residues. J was trimmed by 3 bases and V by 5 bases; bases with no gene match: 12. The CDR3 region has the DNA TGTGCCAGCAGTCCACGACTAGCGGGGGTCGGACGGACAGATACGCAGTATTTT. It encodes CASSPRLAGVGRTDTQYF.

The genes are TRBV7-8 and TRBJ2-3; 11 bases map to TRBD2. The J segment lost 3 bases and the V segment lost 5 bases, leaving 13 bases of the junction unmatched. CDR3 length: 18 amino acids. Per the germline V gene, CDR1 is SGHVS and CDR2 is FQNEAQ. As DNA, the CDR3 is TGTGCCAGCAGCCTATCTAGCGGGAGGCCAGTAAGAACAGATACGCAGTATTTT. Its protein product is CASSLSSGRPVRTDTQYF.

The chain employs TRBV5-1 and TRBJ2-3; the match to TRBD2 covers 7 bases. V trimming: 6 bases; J trimming: 5 bases; junction bases outside the gene matches: 18. CDR3 length: 17 amino acids. Germline V CDR1 and CDR2: SGHRS, YFSETQ. The CDR3 here is CASNPLKGSSGGDTQYF. The CDR3 DNA follows: TGCGCCAGCAATCCCTTAAAAGGGTCTAGCGGTGGAGATACGCAGTATTTT.

V usage is TRBV2 and J usage is TRBJ2-5; the match to TRBD1 covers 7 bases. The J segment lost 5 bases and the V segment lost 7 bases, leaving 7 bases of the junction unmatched. CDR3 length equals 13 residues. Per the germline V gene, CDR1 is SNHLY and CDR2 is FYNNEI. CDR3 DNA sequence: TGTGCCAGCACAGTGGACAGGTGGGAGACCCAGTACTTC. Translated: CASTVDRWETQYF.

The chain joins TRBV7-2 to TRBJ2-7; D remains unclear. The CDR3 runs to 13 residues. The V end was cut by 3 bases, the J end by 1 base, with 7 bases between. CDR1 and CDR2 (germline): SGHTA, FQGNSA. In DNA form, the CDR3 reads TGTGCCAGCAGCTTTGGAGATTCCTACGAGCAGTACTTC. It specifies CASSFGDSYEQYF.

This clonotype showed up just a few times. The chain has TRBV24-1 and TRBJ2-7; TRBD1 is a possible D gene (6 bases). V lost 0 bases to trimming and J lost 3 bases, with 11 bases between them. The CDR3 is made up of 15 amino acids. CDR1 and CDR2 (germline): KGHDR, SFDVKD. CDR3 bases: TGTGCCACCAGTGATTTGCCGGACAGAAGCTACGAGCAGTACTTC. It specifies CATSDLPDRSYEQYF.